The source of this T cell receptor beta chain is a study of T cell repertoires in cytomegalovirus infection. Study-wide context: HLA-B-restricted CMV epitopes that are well studied, plus recently identified HLA-C-restricted ones, were used by the study. Through public TCR beta signatures, both CMV infection and matching HLA type were indicated.

Germline assignment: CDR1 MNHNS and CDR2 SASEGT. V lost 2 bases and J lost 7, with 29 bases in between. The CDR3 covers 20 residues. On this clonotype: Its antigen remains unknown.

Whole-study results and caveats: Public TCR beta family frequency separated CMV-and-HLA carriers, including in an independent cohort. What dominated the ex vivo response were HLA-C-restricted CMV-specific TCR beta clonotypes.

Via MiXCR, TCRdb re-called the reads, giving one row per CDR3 protein. Here the sample spans some 320,000 distinct CDR3 sequences, 25% to 35% being singletons. The rearrangement links TRBV6-1 to TRBJ1-4; tentatively, D is TRBD1 (6 bases). This material consisted of cultured PBMCs, taken from culture after CMV antigen stimulation. The origin of this receptor is a human donor in good health (CMV status not recorded). Some clones in this sample may be carry-over from other donors' samples. The DNA of the CDR3 is TGTGCCAGCAGTGAATATTCACAGGGAGCTTCATCCTACATGAGTGAAAAACTGTTTTTT. This translates into CASSEYSQGASSYMSEKLFF.